The 27 T cell receptor beta chains below come from one sample, sequenced in a study of CD8+ T cells in alopecia areata (dated by TCRdb to about 2018). The time point label of this sample denotes: baseline before oral tofacitinib. Libraries were made using the immunoSEQ multiplex PCR assay. To provide template for TCR sequencing, every sample had RNA extracted and reverse transcribed into cDNA. This immuneACCESS table, as held by TCRdb, lists in-frame sequences with V and J called but not all clones. Of the missing ones, under half trace to an unresolved V gene in checked studies; the others have no known cause. The sample data list 150,000 or so clones, and about 72% of these were observed just once. The top ten clonotypes cover roughly an eighth of the sample. The material sequenced was CD8+ T cells sorted from blood, taken at week 0. The receptor source for this set is a human donor with alopecia areata.

A word on this clone: This sample also contains other DNA sequences that code for the same CDR3. The rearrangement joins TRBV7-9 to TRBJ2-3, with a tentative D call TRBD2 (6 bases). There are 14 residues in the CDR3. CDR1 and CDR2 (germline): SEHNR, FQNEAQ (reference sequence). With 0 bases removed from V and 3 bases from J, the gap between germline ends came to 7 bases. The CDR3 region has the DNA TGTGCCAGCAGCTTAGCGGGGGGTACAGATACGCAGTATTTT. It yields the protein CASSLAGGTDTQYF.

The CDR3 protein is CASSDPSLAGGYDTQYF. The DNA of the CDR3 is TGTGCCAGCAGTGATCCGTCTCTAGCGGGGGGGTATGATACGCAGTATTTT. This sequence joins TRBV25-1 and TRBJ2-3; TRBD2 matches 12 bases. This CDR3 is built from 17 residues. CDR1 and CDR2 (germline): MGHDK, SYGVNS. V shed 3 bases and J 6 bases; nucleotides not matched to a gene: 10.

This chain links TRBV7-9 with TRBJ2-1, with D possibly matching TRBD1 (5 bases). With 5 bases removed from V and 2 bases from J, the gap between germline ends came to 7 bases. CDR1 is SEHNR and CDR2 is FQNEAQ in the germline V gene (reference sequence). The CDR3 sequence is 13 residues long. CDR3: CASSPGTYNEQFF. The CDR3 region has the DNA TGTGCCAGCAGCCCAGGGACCTACAATGAGCAGTTCTTC.

The CDR3 bases are TGTGCCAGCAGCGAAGCCCTCCCAAGAGGCTACACCTTC. Its protein is CASSEALPRGYTF. The chain links TRBV6-4 to TRBJ1-2, with D uncertain. The germline CDR1 and CDR2 sequences are MRHNA and SNTAGT. The CDR3 length is 13 residues. Deletions cut 6 bases from V and 8 bases from J, with 16 bases between.

A remark on this clone: Other DNA sequences from this sample encode an identical CDR3 as well. The chain combines TRBV5-1 with TRBJ1-1; no definite D call. V was pared by 4 bases and J by 6 bases, with 10 bases between. This CDR3 comprises 12 residues. Germline CDR1 reads SGHRS; CDR2 reads YFSETQ. CDR3 in amino acids: CASSLIGAEAFF. For the CDR3, the DNA is TGCGCCAGCAGCCTAATAGGTGCTGAAGCTTTCTTT.

The V and J genes are TRBV2 and TRBJ2-5; D is uncertain. Trimming removed 7 bases at V and 1 base at J, with 13 bases between. Germline V gene data show CDR1 as SNHLY and CDR2 as FYNNEI. There are 14 residues in the CDR3. The CDR3: CASTSPNLQETQYF. The CDR3 DNA reads TGTGCCAGCACATCCCCAAACCTCCAAGAGACCCAGTACTTC. The entire variable domain, with the rest obtained from reference TRBV2 and TRBJ2-5, is as follows: EPEVTQTPSHQVTQMGQEVILRCVPISNHLYFYWYRQILGQKVEFLVSFYNNEISEKSEIFDDQFSVERPDGSNFTLKIRSTKLEDSAMYFCASTSPNLQETQYFGPGTRLLVL.

The chain joins TRBV27 to TRBJ2-4; D ambiguous. Germline CDR1 MNHEY, CDR2 SMNVEV (reference sequence). The CDR3 spans 13 residues. Trimming stripped 2 bases from V and 2 bases from J, with 4 bases between. CDR3 coding DNA: TGTGCCAGCAGTTTAGTGCCCAAAAACATTCAGTACTTC. This translates into CASSLVPKNIQYF.

This clone was counted only a few times. The chain combines TRBV7-9 with TRBJ2-5; D is unclear. Germline CDR1 is SEHNR and CDR2 is FQNEAQ (reference sequence). V lost 5 bases and J lost 5, with 9 bases in between. CDR3 size: 12 residues. The CDR3: CASSRQGETQYF. The CDR3 DNA sequence: TGTGCCAGCAGCCGACAAGGGGAGACCCAGTACTTC.

This clone was seen only a few times. The V and J genes are TRBV30 and TRBJ1-3; no firm D call. Looked up from germline, CDR1 is GTSNPN and CDR2 is SVGIG (reference sequence). This CDR3 contains 13 residues. Trimming removed 0 bases at V and 8 bases at J, with 11 bases between. The CDR3 is CAWSVLAPDTIYF. CDR3 sequence (DNA): TGTGCCTGGAGTGTACTAGCGCCGGACACCATATATTTT.

This chain uses TRBV13 with TRBJ2-7, with 8 bases matching TRBD2. The CDR3 runs to 17 residues. V dropped 0 bases and J dropped 2; count of bases not matched to a gene: 9. Germline assignment: CDR1 PRHDT and CDR2 FYEKMQ (reference sequence). DNA of the CDR3: TGTGCCAGCAGCTTAGGCCTGGATAGCGGGGTTACCTACGAGCAGTACTTC. Its protein product is CASSLGLDSGVTYEQYF.

The rearrangement links TRBV28 to TRBJ2-7; TRBD1 or TRBD2 may be the D gene (6 bases each). CDR1 MDHEN and CDR2 SYDVKM come from the germline V gene. The CDR3 has 14 amino acids. Trimming cost V 7 bases and J 0 bases, with 13 bases left between them. The CDR3 nucleotides are TGTGCCAGCAAAACGGGGGCCAGCTCCTACGAGCAGTACTTC. Amino acids: CASKTGASSYEQYF.

The J gene is TRBJ2-7, the V gene TRBV29-1; tentatively, D is TRBD1 (6 bases). Germline-derived CDR1 and CDR2 are SQVTM and ANQGSEA. V was clipped by 6 bases and J by 2 bases, with 17 bases between them. The CDR3 has 14 residues. This chain's CDR3 is CSVPSDRTPYEQYF. The CDR3 nucleotides read TGCAGCGTACCGTCCGACAGGACCCCCTACGAGCAGTACTTC.

There are a few counts of this clone. The J gene is TRBJ2-3, the V gene TRBV13; TRBD1 aligns across 9 bases. CDR1 is PRHDT and CDR2 is FYEKMQ in the germline V gene (reference sequence). V dropped 5 bases and J dropped 5; count of bases not matched to a gene: 2. The CDR3 has 13 residues. As DNA, the CDR3 is TGTGCCAGCAGCGGGACAGGGAGAGATACGCAGTATTTT. As protein: CASSGTGRDTQYF.

CDR3 residues: CASSGSRDRGGTEAFF. The DNA for the CDR3 is TGCGCCAGCAGCGGGTCCCGGGACAGGGGAGGGACTGAAGCTTTCTTT. V usage is TRBV5-1 and J usage is TRBJ1-1; 10 bases are a match to TRBD1. Germline V gives CDR1 SGHRS, CDR2 YFSETQ. V shed 4 bases and J 5 bases; nucleotides not matched to a gene: 11. This CDR3 has 16 amino acids.

The rearrangement links TRBV6-5 to TRBJ2-3; 8 nucleotides match TRBD2. Trimming at V came to 0 bases and at J to 5 bases, leaving 7 bases not matched to a gene. The germline V gene has CDR1 MNHEY and CDR2 SVGAGI. The CDR3 totals 16 residues. The CDR3 region is CASSYSTAGVGDTQYF. The CDR3 DNA reads TGTGCCAGCAGTTACTCGACAGCGGGGGTGGGAGATACGCAGTATTTT.

Only one count was recorded for this clone. The chain uses TRBV29-1 and TRBJ2-1, with 7 bases identical to TRBD2. Germline assignment: CDR1 SQVTM and CDR2 ANQGSEA. V lost 7 bases and J lost 8; bases outside the gene matches: 8. This CDR3 has 12 amino acids. The CDR3, as DNA: TGCAGCGCCCGGGGGGACGGCGATGAGCAGTTCTTC. It is translated as CSARGDGDEQFF.

The rearrangement joins TRBV15 to TRBJ1-1, with a weak D call TRBD1 (5 bases). Germline V gene lookup returns CDR1 LNHNV and CDR2 YYDKDF (reference sequence). This CDR3 region has 13 residues. V was pared by 0 bases and J by 8 bases, with 10 bases between. CDR3 protein: CATSRDRQSEAFF. For the CDR3, the DNA is TGTGCCACCAGCAGAGATAGACAGTCCGAAGCTTTCTTT. The variable domain in full, with the rest retrieved from reference TRBV15 and TRBJ1-1, is DAMVIQNPRYQVTQFGKPVTLSCSQTLNHNVMYWYQQKSSQAPKLLFHYYDKDFNNEADTPDNFQSRRPNTSFCFLDIRSPGLGDTAMYLCATSRDRQSEAFFGQGTRLTVV.

This sequence joins TRBV7-8 and TRBJ1-3; 7 bases are a match to TRBD1. The CDR3 consists of 14 residues. Germline V CDR1 and CDR2: SGHVS, FQNEAQ. V dropped 4 bases and J dropped 0; count of bases not matched to a gene: 0. Here the CDR3 reads CASSSGGSGNTIYF. The CDR3 DNA reads TGTGCCAGCAGCTCAGGGGGCTCTGGAAACACCATATATTTT.

This chain uses TRBV2 with TRBJ2-1; D is undetermined. This CDR3 has 11 amino acids. Trimming left V 8 bases short and J 10 bases short, with 12 bases between. CDR1 and CDR2 from the germline V gene are SNHLY and FYNNEI. In DNA, the CDR3 is TGTGCCAGCGGCCTTACCCGGGAGCAGTTCTTC. It specifies CASGLTREQFF.

The chain links TRBV7-2 to TRBJ2-7; D is perhaps TRBD2 (5 bases). CDR1 is SGHTA and CDR2 is FQGNSA in the germline V gene. Trimming pared 5 bases from V and 3 bases from J, leaving 8 bases between. This CDR3 spans 12 amino acids. The DNA of the CDR3 is TGTGCCAGCAGCGCGAGGGACTACGAGCAGTACTTC. Its translation: CASSARDYEQYF.

CDR3 sequence (DNA): TGTGCCAGCAGCTCAGGGGTAAATGAGCAGTTCTTC. It yields the protein CASSSGVNEQFF. This chain connects TRBV7-9 to TRBJ2-1; tentatively, D is TRBD1 (6 bases). Germline assignment: CDR1 SEHNR and CDR2 FQNEAQ (reference sequence). Trimming stripped 4 bases from V and 7 bases from J, with 8 bases between. The CDR3 has 12 amino acids.

J is TRBJ2-1 and V is TRBV6-5; TRBD1 is a possible D gene (6 bases). Germline CDR1 and CDR2: MNHEY and SVGAGI. CDR3 length: 13 amino acids. V gave up 5 bases and J gave up 9 bases, with 14 bases separating them. CDR3 residues: CASSSHRVFEQFF. The CDR3 coding sequence is TGTGCCAGCAGTAGTCACAGGGTCTTTGAGCAGTTCTTC.

V gene TRBV6-5 combines with J gene TRBJ1-2; no definite D call. The germline V gene encodes CDR1 MNHEY and CDR2 SVGAGI. Trimming took off 5 bases at V and 3 bases at J, with 10 bases between the two ends. The CDR3 has 13 residues. CDR3 sequence (DNA): TGTGCCAGCAGTAGTGGCAGCGACTATGGCTACACCTTC. It translates to CASSSGSDYGYTF.

The chain has TRBV30 and TRBJ2-2; possible D gene TRBD1, 5 bases. The V gene lost 0 bases and the J gene lost 3 bases, with 11 bases spanning the gap. Germline assignment: CDR1 GTSNPN and CDR2 SVGIG (reference sequence). The CDR3 covers 15 residues. CDR3 DNA: TGTGCCTGGAGTGTCCAGGGATCCGACACCGGGGAGCTGTTTTTT. As protein: CAWSVQGSDTGELFF.

CDR3 coding DNA: TGCGCCAGCAGCTTGGATCCGACAAGACCCTCCTACGAGCAGTACTTC. It encodes CASSLDPTRPSYEQYF. The chain recombines TRBV5-1 with TRBJ2-7; no definite D call. Germline CDR1 and CDR2: SGHRS and YFSETQ. The CDR3 has 16 amino acids. Trimming took 0 bases from V and 0 from J, leaving 13 bases between them.

This chain connects TRBV25-1 to TRBJ2-3; either TRBD1 or TRBD2 may supply D (6 bases each). The V gene lost 4 bases and the J gene lost 4 bases, with 12 bases spanning the gap. The length of the CDR3 is 14 residues. Germline assignment: CDR1 MGHDK and CDR2 SYGVNS. The CDR3 sequence is CASSVAGGADTQYF. DNA for the CDR3: TGTGCCAGCAGTGTTGCCGGGGGCGCAGATACGCAGTATTTT.

The CDR3 protein is CAWSGQGETQYF. For the CDR3, the DNA is TGTGCCTGGAGTGGACAGGGAGAGACCCAGTACTTC. The rearrangement joins TRBV30 to TRBJ2-5; 7 bases agree with TRBD1. Germline CDR1 is GTSNPN and CDR2 is SVGIG (reference sequence). V lost 1 base and J lost 4; bases outside the gene matches: 0. The CDR3 is 12 amino acids. The whole variable domain, filled in from reference TRBV30 and TRBJ2-5, reads SQTIHQWPATLVQPVGSPLSLECTVEGTSNPNLYWYRQAAGRGLQLLFYSVGIGQISSEVPQNLSASRPQDRQFILSSKKLLLSDSGFYLCAWSGQGETQYFGPGTRLLVL.